This T cell receptor (beta chain) was found in a study of identifying expanded T cells in peripheral blood. Notes on the study in general: Across healthy donors, higher total template counts meant significantly greater approximately two-week count variance.

As concerns this clone: The target antigen is unknown.

The CDR3 consists of 13 residues. The germline CDR1 and CDR2 sequences are MNHNS and SASEGT. V was cut by 3 bases and J by 3 bases, with 8 bases left in between. Using immunoSEQ multiplex PCR, the repertoire was profiled, and TCRdb retains in-frame clones only, with some absent. The sample gives approximately 100,000 clones, approximately 90% of which show up once; roughly 17% is in the top ten. V gene TRBV6-1 combines with J gene TRBJ1-1; D not resolved. The sequenced material came from blood. The receptor's source is a person aged 18 to 75 in good health. The CDR3 DNA follows: TGTGCCAGCAGTGAGCACACATACACTGAAGCTTTCTTT. This encodes CASSEHTYTEAFF.